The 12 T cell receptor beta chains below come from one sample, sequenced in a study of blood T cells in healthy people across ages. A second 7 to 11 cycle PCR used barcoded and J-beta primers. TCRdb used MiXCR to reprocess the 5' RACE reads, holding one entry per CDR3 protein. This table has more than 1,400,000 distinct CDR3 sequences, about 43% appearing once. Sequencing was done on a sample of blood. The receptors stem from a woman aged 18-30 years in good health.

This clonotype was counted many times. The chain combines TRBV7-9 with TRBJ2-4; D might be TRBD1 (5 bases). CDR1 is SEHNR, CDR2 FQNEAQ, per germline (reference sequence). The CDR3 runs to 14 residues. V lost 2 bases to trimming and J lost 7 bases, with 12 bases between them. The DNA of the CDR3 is TGTGCCAGCAGCTTATGGCAGCCAGGGAACATTCAGTACTTC. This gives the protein CASSLWQPGNIQYF.

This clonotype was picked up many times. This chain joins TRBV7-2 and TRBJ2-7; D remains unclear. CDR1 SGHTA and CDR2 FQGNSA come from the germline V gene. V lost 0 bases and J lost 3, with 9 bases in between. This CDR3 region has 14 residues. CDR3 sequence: CASSLAGINYEQYF. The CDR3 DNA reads TGTGCCAGCAGCTTAGCCGGCATTAACTACGAGCAGTACTTC.

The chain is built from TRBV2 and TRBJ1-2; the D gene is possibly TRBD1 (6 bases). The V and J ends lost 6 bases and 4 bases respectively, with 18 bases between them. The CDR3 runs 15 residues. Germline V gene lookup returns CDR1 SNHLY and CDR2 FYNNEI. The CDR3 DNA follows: TGTGCCAGCAGAATCCAATCACGGACAGCCTATGGCTACACCTTC. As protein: CASRIQSRTAYGYTF.

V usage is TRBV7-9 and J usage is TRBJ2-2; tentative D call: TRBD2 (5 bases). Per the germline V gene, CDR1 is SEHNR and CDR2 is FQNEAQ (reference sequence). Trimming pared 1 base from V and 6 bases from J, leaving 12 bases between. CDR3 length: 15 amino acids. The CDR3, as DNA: TGTGCCAGCAGCTTAGGCCAGTCGCGGGCCGGGGAGCTGTTTTTT. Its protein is CASSLGQSRAGELFF.

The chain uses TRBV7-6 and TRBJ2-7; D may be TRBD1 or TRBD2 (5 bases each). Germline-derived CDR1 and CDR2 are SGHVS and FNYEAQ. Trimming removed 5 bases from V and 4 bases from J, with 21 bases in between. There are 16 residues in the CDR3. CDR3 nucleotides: TGTGCCAGCAGCCCGATAGGGGAGTTGTTTGATTACGAGCAGTACTTC. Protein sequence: CASSPIGELFDYEQYF.

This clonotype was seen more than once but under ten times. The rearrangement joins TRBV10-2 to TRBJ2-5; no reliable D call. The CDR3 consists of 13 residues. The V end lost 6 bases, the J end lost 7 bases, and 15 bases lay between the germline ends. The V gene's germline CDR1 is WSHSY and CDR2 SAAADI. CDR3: CASRGAYRGTQYF. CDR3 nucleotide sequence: TGCGCCAGCAGAGGCGCATACAGAGGGACCCAGTACTTC.

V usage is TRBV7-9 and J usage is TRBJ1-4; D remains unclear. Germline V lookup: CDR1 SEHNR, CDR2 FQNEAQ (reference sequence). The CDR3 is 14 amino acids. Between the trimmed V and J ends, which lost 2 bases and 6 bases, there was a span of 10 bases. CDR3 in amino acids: CASSLQLFDEKLFF. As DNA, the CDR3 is TGTGCCAGCAGCTTACAGTTATTTGATGAAAAACTGTTTTTT.

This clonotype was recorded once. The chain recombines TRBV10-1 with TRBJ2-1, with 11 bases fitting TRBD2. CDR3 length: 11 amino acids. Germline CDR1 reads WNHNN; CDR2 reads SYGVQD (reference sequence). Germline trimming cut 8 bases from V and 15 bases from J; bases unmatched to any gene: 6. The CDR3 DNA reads TGCGCCAGCGGACTAGCGGGTTCGGTGTTCTTC. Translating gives CASGLAGSVFF.

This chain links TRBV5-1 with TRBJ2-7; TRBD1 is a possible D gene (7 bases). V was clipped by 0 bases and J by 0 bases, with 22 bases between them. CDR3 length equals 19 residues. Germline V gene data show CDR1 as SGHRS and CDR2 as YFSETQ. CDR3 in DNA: TGCGCCAGCAGCTTGGAAAGACAGGGCCCGGGACTGAACTCCTACGAGCAGTACTTC. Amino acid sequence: CASSLERQGPGLNSYEQYF.

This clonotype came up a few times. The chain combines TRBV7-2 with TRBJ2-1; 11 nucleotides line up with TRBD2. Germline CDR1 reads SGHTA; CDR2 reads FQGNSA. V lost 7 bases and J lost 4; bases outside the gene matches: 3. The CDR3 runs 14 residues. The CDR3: CASTPSGRYNEQFF. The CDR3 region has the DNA TGTGCCAGCACACCTAGCGGGAGGTACAATGAGCAGTTCTTC.

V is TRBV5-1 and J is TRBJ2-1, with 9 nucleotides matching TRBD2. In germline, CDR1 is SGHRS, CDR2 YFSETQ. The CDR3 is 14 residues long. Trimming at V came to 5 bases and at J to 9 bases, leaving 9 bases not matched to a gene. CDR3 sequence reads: CASSGGGAGSEQFF. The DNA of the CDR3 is TGCGCCAGCAGTGGCGGGGGGGCGGGCAGTGAGCAGTTCTTC.

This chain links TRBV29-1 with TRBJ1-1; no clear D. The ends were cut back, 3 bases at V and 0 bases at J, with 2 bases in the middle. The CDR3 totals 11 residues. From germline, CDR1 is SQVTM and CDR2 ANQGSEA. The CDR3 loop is CSVEVNTEAFF. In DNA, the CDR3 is TGCAGCGTTGAGGTGAACACTGAAGCTTTCTTT.